This T cell receptor beta chain was captured in a study of vaccination and CD4 T cells after COVID-19. Across the study: Convalescent patients gave post-COVID blood a median approximately 100 days post-diagnosis, range 35 to 161.

Only a few counts were recorded for this clonotype. The CDR3 consists of 15 residues. Germline V lookup: CDR1 DFQATT, CDR2 SNEGSKA (reference sequence). J gave up 1 base and V 0 bases, and 5 bases lay outside the gene matches. TCRdb itself ran the PCR reads through MiXCR, one entry per CDR3 protein. The sample lists 11,000 to 15,000 distinct CDR3 sequences; 69% were seen once. The sequence came from a human donor who had recovered from COVID-19. The rearrangement links TRBV20-1 to TRBJ1-2, with TRBD1 matching 7 bases. The source was CD4+ T cells from blood, collected after SARS-CoV-2 vaccination. The CDR3 DNA is TGCAGTGCTAGAGACTTTAGACAGGGTAACTATGGCTACACCTTC. Translated, it gives CSARDFRQGNYGYTF.